The rows below give T cell receptor beta chains drawn from one sample of a study of blood T cell repertoires in COVID-19. TCRdb's copy holds only in-frame clones and misses some; the assay was immunoSEQ multiplex PCR. The sample lists about 130,000 clones, around 87% seen once, with approximately 3.3% in the top ten. The sample was peripheral blood. These TCRs come from a woman aged 60-75 years with acute or convalescent COVID-19. CDR3s leave out the opening cysteine and the closing phenylalanine or tryptophan.

j_call	v_call	cdr3_aa
TRBJ2-1	TRBV5-6	ASKGFRGNNEQF
TRBJ2-1	TRBV24-1	ATSDLGLGAGDTNEQF
TRBJ2-7	TRBV11-2	ASSPIKGQGTYEQY
TRBJ1-1	TRBV7-2	ASSLDGITEAF
TRBJ2-7	TRBV3-1/TRBV3-2	ASSAQPGGYEQY
TRBJ2-1	TRBV30	AWVSASEQF
TRBJ2-1	TRBV5-4	ASRLSSGENEQF
TRBJ2-3	TRBV11-3	ASSLVSGRSDTQY
TRBJ1-5	TRBV19	ASNQGLSNQPQH
TRBJ2-3	TRBV12-3/TRBV12-4	ASSLSSTDTQY
TRBJ1-5	TRBV21-1	ASSKADRAGNQPQH
TRBJ2-3	TRBV28	ASSVIAGAEDTQY
TRBJ2-7	TRBV11-2	ASSLDSYSYEQY
TRBJ1-6	TRBV4-2	ASSQERRTGLSGSYNSPLH
TRBJ1-4	TRBV7-3	ASSSGTGGFRRKTV
TRBJ1-3	TRBV18	ASSPPRDRGNTIY
TRBJ1-1	TRBV6-5	ASHRDLGINTEAF
TRBJ2-6	TRBV2	ASNLWGLAGFSGANVLT
TRBJ1-1	TRBV19	ASSLARDTEAF
TRBJ1-4	TRBV11-2	ASSFGQGNEKLF
TRBJ1-3	TRBV6-5	ASSYSSSGNTIY
TRBJ1-1	TRBV6-5	ASRTEWTGQTEAF